Presented here are 23 T cell receptor beta chains from one specimen sequenced in a study of shared clonotypes between healthy human individuals (dated by TCRdb to the early 2020s). Library preparation employed the immunoSEQ multiplex PCR assay. TCRdb took this table from immuneACCESS and kept in-frame rearrangements with V and J called. Such tables lack part of the clones; where checked against another copy, unresolved V genes explain under half of the gap, and the rest is unexplained. The sample has under 1,100,000 clones on record, approximately 68% of them singletons. Jointly, the top ten make up about 1.5% of the sample. Specimen: memory CD4+ T cells sorted from blood. In light of the paper, this sample's cell subset or site label describes: CD45RA-negative fraction. The receptors here all came from a man between 18 and 35 years old in good health.

The rearrangement uses TRBV5-1 and TRBJ2-4, with TRBD2 matching 11 bases. Germline V gene sequence: CDR1 SGHRS, CDR2 YFSETQ. The CDR3 contains 17 residues. J gave up 3 bases and V 4 bases, and 9 bases lay outside the gene matches. The CDR3 region is CASSEVSGGAHKNIQYF. The DNA of the CDR3 is TGCGCCAGCAGCGAAGTTAGCGGGGGGGCCCACAAAAACATTCAGTACTTC.

On this clone itself: The same CDR3 can be traced to other DNA sequences in this sample. The chain uses TRBV30 and TRBJ1-5; perhaps TRBD1 as D (6 bases). CDR1 is GTSNPN and CDR2 is SVGIG in the germline V gene (reference sequence). CDR3 length: 13 residues. V was cut by 0 bases and J by 7 bases, with 10 bases left in between. CDR3 in DNA: TGTGCCTGGAGTGTGTCAGGGGACCAGCCCCAGCATTTT. It encodes CAWSVSGDQPQHF.

Details on this clone: Other nucleotide sequences in the sample specify the same CDR3. V gene TRBV9 combines with J gene TRBJ2-5, with 8 nucleotides matching TRBD2. Germline lookup yields CDR1 SGDLS and CDR2 YYNGEE. The CDR3 totals 14 residues. The V and J ends lost 0 bases and 3 bases, in that order; junction bases with no gene match: 1. The CDR3, as DNA: TGTGCCAGCAGCGTAGGAGCGGGGGAAGAGACCCAGTACTTC. Its translation: CASSVGAGEETQYF. The whole variable domain, remainder taken from reference TRBV9 and TRBJ2-5, is DSGVTQTPKHLITATGQRVTLRCSPRSGDLSVYWYQQSLDQGLQFLIQYYNGEERAKGNILERFSAQQFPDLHSELNLSSLELGDSALYFCASSVGAGEETQYFGPGTRLLVL.

V usage is TRBV4-3 and J usage is TRBJ2-1; maybe TRBD2 (6 bases). CDR3 size: 16 residues. Trimming stripped 5 bases from V and 4 bases from J, with 18 bases between. CDR1 LGHNA and CDR2 YSLEER come from the germline V gene. The CDR3: CASSFTGTEGYNEQFF. DNA of the CDR3: TGCGCCAGCAGCTTTACCGGGACTGAGGGTTACAATGAGCAGTTCTTC.

This clone was counted many times. The chain recombines TRBV6-6 with TRBJ1-5, with D possibly matching TRBD1 (6 bases). V gave up 6 bases and J gave up 6 bases, with 9 bases separating them. This CDR3 has 12 residues. Germline lookup yields CDR1 MNHNY and CDR2 SVGAGI (reference sequence). The CDR3 loop reads CASSNRAQPQHF. The CDR3 DNA follows: TGTGCCAGCAGCAACAGGGCTCAGCCCCAGCATTTT.

The V gene is TRBV5-4, the J gene TRBJ1-1; the D is unclear. The CDR3 consists of 13 residues. V lost 4 bases, J lost 3 bases, and 10 bases lay in between. The germline CDR1 and CDR2 sequences are SGHNT and YYREEE (reference sequence). The CDR3 region is CASSEDIYTEAFF. Written as DNA, the CDR3 is TGTGCCAGCAGCGAAGACATATACACTGAAGCTTTCTTT.

Regarding this clone: This clone may be a read error of a much larger clone one base away. This rearrangement joins TRBV6-5 to TRBJ1-5; 9 positions agree with TRBD1. With V trimmed by 6 bases and J by 3 bases, 6 bases remained unmatched. Germline-derived CDR1 and CDR2 are MNHEY and SVGAGI. CDR3 length: 15 residues. CDR3 in amino acids: CASSPGTGLNQPQHF. DNA for the CDR3: TGTGCCAGCAGCCCCGGGACAGGGCTCAATCAGCCCCAGCATTTT.

The chain is built from TRBV5-6 and TRBJ1-2; 10 bases fit TRBD1. V trimming: 1 base; J trimming: 7 bases; junction bases outside the gene matches: 7. Germline loops: CDR1 SGHDT, CDR2 YYEEEE. The CDR3 spans 15 residues. The CDR3 nucleotides read TGTGCCAGCAGCTTGTCCGGGACAGGGGCTGCTGGCTACACCTTC. Translated: CASSLSGTGAAGYTF.

The chain carries TRBV4-2 and TRBJ2-3, with TRBD2 as a possible D gene (6 bases). CDR1 is LGHNA, CDR2 YNFKEQ, per germline. The CDR3 sequence is 16 residues long. The germline V and J ends were trimmed by 1 base and 1 base, with 12 bases remaining between them. CDR3 sequence reads: CASSQGRDPRTDTQYF. The CDR3 nucleotides read TGTGCCAGCAGCCAAGGGCGGGACCCCCGCACAGATACGCAGTATTTT.

This sequence joins TRBV11-2 and TRBJ1-4; D is ambiguous. Trimming left V 5 bases short and J 3 bases short, with 10 bases between. This CDR3 is built from 14 residues. Germline V lookup: CDR1 SGHAT, CDR2 FQNNGV. This CDR3 is CASSEGWANEKLFF. The CDR3 region has the DNA TGTGCCAGCAGCGAAGGATGGGCTAATGAAAAACTGTTTTTT.

CDR3 residues: CAISEDGSPSQHF. The CDR3 bases are TGTGCCATCAGTGAAGACGGCAGCCCGTCCCAGCATTTT. The gene calls are TRBV10-3 and TRBJ1-5; D call uncertain. Germline CDR1 ENHRY, CDR2 SYGVKD. CDR3 length: 13 amino acids. Trimming cost V 3 bases and J 11 bases, with 14 bases left between them.

Here the CDR3 DNA reads TGCGCCAGCAGCCCCGGGACTAGCGGGAGTTTTGCGGAGACCCAGTACTTC. It is translated as CASSPGTSGSFAETQYF. V and J are TRBV5-1 and TRBJ2-5; 14 bases align to TRBD2. After removal of 4 bases from V and 5 bases from J, the junction contained 10 bases not matched to a gene. CDR1 and CDR2 from the germline V gene are SGHRS and YFSETQ. CDR3 length: 17 amino acids.

This chain joins TRBV19 and TRBJ1-3; D is unresolved. This CDR3 is 13 amino acids long. Germline V gives CDR1 LNHDA, CDR2 SQIVND (reference sequence). V was trimmed by 6 bases and J by 6 bases, leaving 12 bases between them. This chain's CDR3 is CASRLGGLNTIYF. CDR3 bases: TGTGCCAGTAGACTCGGTGGCCTAAACACCATATATTTT.

The V gene is TRBV30, the J gene TRBJ1-1, with unresolved D. The CDR3 is 20 residues long. Germline CDR1 and CDR2: GTSNPN and SVGIG (reference sequence). The V and J ends lost 2 bases and 1 base respectively, with 29 bases between them. In DNA form, the CDR3 reads TGTGCCTGGAGTCCCAGAAGGTCCAAGACTGGGCAGGCCCCGAACACTGAAGCTTTCTTT. Protein sequence: CAWSPRRSKTGQAPNTEAFF. The full variable domain, its missing parts supplied by reference TRBV30 and TRBJ1-1, is SQTIHQWPATLVQPVGSPLSLECTVEGTSNPNLYWYRQAAGRGLQLLFYSVGIGQISSEVPQNLSASRPQDRQFILSSKKLLLSDSGFYLCAWSPRRSKTGQAPNTEAFFGQGTRLTVV.

The CDR3 region is CAWRAASTGWLFF. The CDR3 bases are TGTGCCTGGAGGGCCGCTTCGACAGGGTGGCTGTTCTTC. V and J are TRBV30 and TRBJ2-1; 7 bases are shared with TRBD1. Germline values: CDR1 GTSNPN, CDR2 SVGIG (reference sequence). The CDR3 is 13 residues long. After removal of 3 bases from V and 15 bases from J, the junction contained 14 bases not matched to a gene.

The gene calls are TRBV5-6 and TRBJ2-3; TRBD1 might be the D (6 bases). Germline CDR1 SGHDT, CDR2 YYEEEE. This CDR3 contains 17 residues. The V end lost 3 bases, the J end lost 0 bases, and 17 bases lay between the germline ends. CDR3 amino acids: CASSSRGGGRSTDTQYF. The DNA for the CDR3 is TGTGCCAGCAGCTCCCGCGGTGGGGGCCGAAGCACAGATACGCAGTATTTT.

V usage is TRBV28 and J usage is TRBJ1-2; TRBD1 might be the D (5 bases). Trimming removed 8 bases from V and 3 bases from J, with 10 bases in between. In germline, CDR1 is MDHEN, CDR2 SYDVKM. This CDR3 comprises 12 residues. The CDR3 DNA follows: TGTGCCAGCTATCGAGGGGACTATGGCTACACCTTC. It encodes CASYRGDYGYTF.

The V and J genes are TRBV7-2 and TRBJ1-2, with unresolved D. V shed 5 bases and J shed 12 bases, with 16 bases lying between them. The germline V gene encodes CDR1 SGHTA and CDR2 FQGNSA. This CDR3 has 12 residues. The CDR3 sequence: CASSDNNLQHTF. CDR3 bases: TGTGCCAGCAGCGATAACAACTTACAGCACACCTTC.

This clone has a single count. The chain is built from TRBV4-1 and TRBJ1-3; 8 bases line up with TRBD1. V gave up 1 base and J gave up 4 bases; unmatched junction bases: 6. The CDR3 is made up of 16 amino acids. Looked up from germline, CDR1 is MGHRA and CDR2 is YSYEKL. The CDR3 protein is CASSQGRQGSGNTIYF. In DNA form, the CDR3 reads TGCGCCAGCAGCCAAGGGAGACAGGGGTCAGGAAACACCATATATTTT.

The chain combines TRBV6-5 with TRBJ2-5; a possible D gene is TRBD2 (6 bases). The CDR3 covers 12 residues. The germline V gene encodes CDR1 MNHEY and CDR2 SVGAGI. Trimming shortened V by 8 bases and J by 5 bases, and 12 bases separated the two germline ends. The CDR3 loop reads CASGGGRETQYF. DNA of the CDR3: TGTGCCAGCGGGGGAGGTCGGGAGACCCAGTACTTC.

The genes are TRBV7-2 and TRBJ2-4, with 9 nucleotides matching TRBD1. With V trimmed by 8 bases and J by 1 base, 0 bases remained unmatched. The CDR3 has 13 amino acids. CDR1 SGHTA and CDR2 FQGNSA come from the germline V gene. This CDR3 reads CASGTGAKNIQYF. The DNA of the CDR3 is TGTGCCAGCGGGACAGGGGCCAAAAACATTCAGTACTTC.

The chain carries TRBV5-4 and TRBJ2-5; the D is unclear. This CDR3 comprises 13 residues. Looked up from germline, CDR1 is SGHNT and CDR2 is YYREEE (reference sequence). The V end lost 0 bases, the J end lost 3 bases, and 6 bases lay between the germline ends. Here the CDR3 reads CASSLEEKETQYF. DNA for the CDR3: TGTGCCAGCAGCTTGGAGGAGAAAGAGACCCAGTACTTC.

The chain joins TRBV27 to TRBJ2-6; D is undetermined. The ends were cut back, 0 bases at V and 0 bases at J, with 18 bases in the middle. The CDR3 is 20 residues long. Germline V CDR1 and CDR2: MNHEY, SMNVEV (reference sequence). The CDR3 loop reads CASSLSLRYLPISGANVLTF. The CDR3, as DNA: TGTGCCAGCAGTTTATCTCTCCGGTACCTTCCTATCTCTGGGGCCAACGTCCTGACTTTC.